The 18 T cell receptor beta chains below come from one sample, sequenced in a study of control samples from healthy donors and cancer patients. Clones were read by immunoSEQ multiplex PCR, and TCRdb kept only the in-frame ones, dropping some. Found here are about 140,000 clones, roughly 94% of them singletons; the top ten hold about an eighth. The sequencing input was blood. These TCRs come from a man aged 40-49 years in good health.

A single count supports this clone. This chain uses TRBV9 with TRBJ2-5; D gene ambiguous. The V end was cut by 0 bases, the J end by 7 bases, with 13 bases between. Germline CDR1 and CDR2: SGDLS and YYNGEE. The CDR3 runs to 14 residues. CDR3 DNA sequence: TGTGCCAGCAGCGTAGATTCCTTGGGTGCGACCCAGTACTTC. As protein: CASSVDSLGATQYF.

The chain uses TRBV29-1 and TRBJ2-3; no reliable D call. Germline V gene data show CDR1 as SQVTM and CDR2 as ANQGSEA. V was trimmed by 4 bases and J by 6 bases, leaving 11 bases between them. The CDR3 consists of 12 residues. CDR3 sequence (DNA): TGCAGCGTTGTCCTAGACGCCGATACGCAGTATTTT. Translation: CSVVLDADTQYF.

This rearrangement joins TRBV9 to TRBJ2-1; no definite D call. With 2 bases removed from V and 4 bases from J, the gap between germline ends came to 7 bases. Germline CDR1 is SGDLS and CDR2 is YYNGEE. The CDR3 extends over 13 amino acids. CDR3 loop: CASSVDGYNEQFF. The DNA of the CDR3 is TGTGCCAGCAGCGTCGACGGTTACAATGAGCAGTTCTTC.

The V and J genes are TRBV11-2 and TRBJ2-1; 7 nucleotides align to TRBD1. Trimming cost V 5 bases and J 1 base; bases outside gene matches: 5. The CDR3 is made up of 15 amino acids. Germline V gene lookup returns CDR1 SGHAT and CDR2 FQNNGV. The CDR3 DNA reads as TGTGCCAGCAGCCCCCGCAGGGGGTCCTACAATGAGCAGTTCTTC. Its translation: CASSPRRGSYNEQFF. Full variable domain (outside the CDR3, taken from reference TRBV11-2 and TRBJ2-1): EAGVAQSPRYKIIEKRQSVAFWCNPISGHATLYWYQQILGQGPKLLIQFQNNGVVDDSQLPKDRFSAERLKGVDSTLKIQPAKLEDSAVYLCASSPRRGSYNEQFFGPGTRLTVL.

The rearrangement links TRBV6-2 or TRBV6-3 to TRBJ2-2; D remains ambiguous. The germline V and J ends were trimmed by 5 bases and 1 base, with 8 bases remaining between them. CDR1 MNHEY and CDR2 SVGEGT come from the germline V gene. The CDR3 loop spans 14 amino acids. CDR3 bases: TGTGCCAGCAGTCGCTACGAGAACACCGGGGAGCTGTTTTTT. Translating it yields CASSRYENTGELFF.

This chain links TRBV4-1 with TRBJ2-5; 7 bases map to TRBD2. CDR1 and CDR2 from the germline V gene are MGHRA and YSYEKL. The V gene end was trimmed by 3 bases and the J gene end by 2 bases; junction bases not matched to a gene: 9. The CDR3 covers 16 residues. CDR3 residues: CASSQDFSGVQETQYF. The CDR3 nucleotides read TGCGCCAGCAGCCAGGATTTCAGCGGGGTACAAGAGACCCAGTACTTC.

The table lists this clone with a count of one. V usage is TRBV7-2 and J usage is TRBJ1-4; the match to TRBD1 covers 8 bases. Trimming removed 3 bases from V and 13 bases from J; junction bases left unmatched: 16. There are 16 residues in the CDR3. Germline CDR1 is SGHTA and CDR2 is FQGNSA. The CDR3 protein is CASSFGIRTGTTGLFF. The CDR3 region has the DNA TGTGCCAGCAGCTTTGGGATTAGGACAGGGACGACTGGACTGTTTTTT.

The CDR3 reads CSVSQGNTEAFF. DNA of the CDR3: TGCAGCGTCTCACAGGGGAACACTGAAGCTTTCTTT. This sequence joins TRBV29-1 and TRBJ1-1; a weak D match, TRBD1 (6 bases). The CDR3 has 12 residues. CDR1 is SQVTM and CDR2 is ANQGSEA in the germline V gene. V gave up 6 bases and J gave up 1 base, with 9 bases separating them.

The chain combines TRBV10-1 with TRBJ1-5; D is uncertain. Germline V gene data show CDR1 as WNHNN and CDR2 as SYGVQD (reference sequence). The CDR3 is 14 amino acids. V was clipped by 0 bases and J by 0 bases, with 3 bases between them. The CDR3 nucleotides are TGCGCCAGCAGTGAGTCGCATAGCAATCAGCCCCAGCATTTT. Residues: CASSESHSNQPQHF.

The gene calls are TRBV9 and TRBJ1-4, with 10 bases matching TRBD1. The germline CDR1 and CDR2 sequences are SGDLS and YYNGEE. V was clipped by 2 bases and J by 7 bases; unmatched bases: 5. The CDR3 length is 15 residues. In DNA, the CDR3 is TGTGCCAGCAGCGTCGGGACAGGGGTCGCTGAAAAACTGTTTTTT. Translating gives CASSVGTGVAEKLFF.

This sequence joins TRBV6-5 and TRBJ2-2; D ambiguous. CDR1 is MNHEY and CDR2 is SVGAGI in the germline V gene. The CDR3 has 14 residues. Between the trimmed V and J ends, which lost 5 bases and 4 bases, there was a span of 11 bases. The CDR3 loop is CASSLRATTGELFF. CDR3 in DNA: TGTGCCAGCAGTCTCCGGGCCACCACCGGGGAGCTGTTTTTT.

This chain joins TRBV5-6 and TRBJ2-7; D not resolved. This CDR3 comprises 14 residues. The V gene's germline CDR1 is SGHDT and CDR2 YYEEEE. V shed 0 bases and J shed 6 bases, with 13 bases lying between them. The CDR3 DNA reads TGTGCCAGCAGCTTGGGCCCTGGGGTCGGCGAGCAGTACTTC. Amino acid sequence: CASSLGPGVGEQYF.

This clone turned up a few times. CDR3 DNA sequence: TGTGCCAGCAGCCAAAGATCAGGGCGCACCGGGGAGCTGTTTTTT. It is translated as CASSQRSGRTGELFF. The chain couples TRBV14 to TRBJ2-2, with D possibly being TRBD1 (5 bases). The V end was cut by 2 bases, the J end by 4 bases, with 11 bases between. The length of the CDR3 is 15 residues. Germline values: CDR1 SGHDN, CDR2 FVKESK.

This clone has only one observation. DNA of the CDR3: TGCGCCAGCAGCCGGGAGAGGACTGGGGCCAACGTCCTGACTTTC. Its protein product is CASSRERTGANVLTF. The rearrangement uses TRBV4-3 and TRBJ2-6; maybe TRBD2 (5 bases). The CDR3 covers 15 residues. Trimming took off 4 bases at V and 2 bases at J, with 9 bases between the two ends. Looked up from germline, CDR1 is LGHNA and CDR2 is YSLEER.

V gene TRBV19 combines with J gene TRBJ2-7; 9 nucleotides match TRBD1. Germline loops: CDR1 LNHDA, CDR2 SQIVND (reference sequence). V shed 4 bases and J 5 bases; nucleotides not matched to a gene: 9. CDR3 length: 15 residues. For the CDR3, the DNA is TGTGCCAGTAGTACACCGGGACAGGGAATCCACGAGCAGTACTTC. It is translated as CASSTPGQGIHEQYF.

The chain joins TRBV18 to TRBJ1-1, with 9 bases fitting TRBD1. The trim removed 5 bases at V and 5 bases at J, leaving 9 bases unmatched. This CDR3 spans 15 amino acids. The germline gives CDR1 KGHSH, CDR2 LQKENI. CDR3 region: CASSTHRGLETEAFF. The DNA for the CDR3 is TGTGCCAGCTCAACCCACAGGGGGCTCGAGACTGAAGCTTTCTTT.

V and J are TRBV5-1 and TRBJ1-1; D is ambiguous. The germline gives CDR1 SGHRS, CDR2 YFSETQ. V lost 0 bases and J lost 4, with 10 bases in between. The CDR3 spans 14 residues. CDR3 sequence: CASSLAGRPTEAFF. In nucleotides, the CDR3 is TGCGCCAGCAGCTTGGCCGGCAGACCCACTGAAGCTTTCTTT. The full variable domain, completed using reference TRBV5-1 and TRBJ1-1, is KAGVTQTPRYLIKTRGQQVTLSCSPISGHRSVSWYQQTPGQGLQFLFEYFSETQRNKGNFPGRFSGRQFSNSRSEMNVSTLELGDSALYLCASSLAGRPTEAFFGQGTRLTVV.

The V and J genes are TRBV14 and TRBJ2-1; D gene unclear. Looked up from germline, CDR1 is SGHDN and CDR2 is FVKESK. V shed 4 bases and J shed 7 bases, with 8 bases lying between them. The CDR3 is 12 amino acids. The CDR3 here is CASSPARNEQFF. CDR3 DNA: TGTGCCAGCAGCCCGGCGAGGAATGAGCAGTTCTTC. The variable domain in full, with the rest retrieved from reference TRBV14 and TRBJ2-1, is EAGVTQFPSHSVIEKGQTVTLRCDPISGHDNLYWYRRVMGKEIKFLLHFVKESKQDESGMPNNRFLAERTGGTYSTLKVQPAELEDSGVYFCASSPARNEQFFGPGTRLTVL.